This TCR beta chain was recorded in a study of regulatory T cells in long-lasting Graves disease. General study findings and limits: Persistent disease favored TRBV28, TRBJ1-2 and TRBJ2-5.

Investigators prepared the TCR beta libraries by applying iRepertoire HTBI primers and Arm-PCR of CDR3 regions. From the multiplex PCR reads, TCRdb called clonotypes with MiXCR, one entry per CDR3 protein. The sample includes some 450,000 distinct CDR3 sequences, about 20% of them seen just once. This clonotype was found a few times. Its antigen is undetermined. Trimming shortened V by 6 bases and J by 3 bases, and 17 bases separated the two germline ends. CDR1 LNHDA and CDR2 SQIVND come from the germline V gene (reference sequence). CDR3 size: 15 residues. As for time point: persistent/refractory GD, antithyroid drugs over 5 years with positive TRAb. The TCR library was prepared using RNA isolated from PBMCs. American Thyroid Association guidelines defined Graves' disease diagnosis.

The V call is TRBV19, the J call TRBJ1-2; TRBD1 might be the D (6 bases). The clonotype originates from a female donor with Graves disease. The source was peripheral blood mononuclear cells (PBMCs), collected when the disease was refractory, from a patient treated with antithyroid drugs. CDR3 sequence (DNA): TGTGCCAGTAGAGGTGGGGACATGGGACACTATGGCTACACCTTC. Encoded protein: CASRGGDMGHYGYTF.